The clone carrying this T cell receptor beta chain came up once. Clones were sequenced by immunoSEQ multiplex PCR, and TCRdb holds only the in-frame ones, with some missing. The sample carries some 390,000 clones, 88% recorded once. Trimming removed 6 bases from V and 1 base from J, with 15 bases in between. In germline, CDR1 is LNHNV, CDR2 YYDKDF (reference sequence). This CDR3 contains 15 residues. The data stem from a study of Ad26.COV2.S vaccination and SARS-CoV-2 variants. Overall study context: In the study, Ad26.COV2.S was injected intramuscularly once, or twice 56 days apart.

The treatment denotes: around 19 received Ad26.COV2.S at low or high dose, single or two shots; roughly five received placebo; per-sample allocation not given. Repertoires come from day 63 after the first vaccine or placebo injection. The chain couples TRBV15 to TRBJ1-1; the D gene is possibly TRBD1 (6 bases). The TCR was taken from a person aged 18-65 years who received the Ad26.COV2.S COVID-19 vaccine or a placebo. Sequenced material: peripheral blood, taken in a trial of Ad26.COV2.S vaccine versus placebo. CDR3 in amino acids: CATSKEGRGNTEAFF. The CDR3 DNA is TGTGCCACCAGTAAGGAGGGCAGGGGGAACACTGAAGCTTTCTTT.